The present TCR beta chain was sequenced within a study of T cells in Graves' hyperthyroidism and ophthalmopathy. RNA transcripts were the template for amplifying TCR beta CDR3 regions. RT-PCR in the first round (using the HTBI primer set) targeted the TCR CDR3. From the multiplex PCR reads, TCRdb called clonotypes with MiXCR, one entry per CDR3 protein. Of a few hundred thousand distinct CDR3 sequences in the sample, approximately 15% were seen once. This clonotype was observed many times. The CDR3 has 14 amino acids. In germline, CDR1 is DFQATT, CDR2 SNEGSKA (reference sequence). V was trimmed by 1 base and J by 0 bases, leaving 9 bases between them.

Specimen: blood. The rearrangement uses TRBV20-1 and TRBJ1-1; weak D call: TRBD1 (5 bases). The source of this sequence is a woman aged 18-29 years with Graves' hyperthyroidism that later progressed to Graves' ophthalmopathy. For the CDR3, the DNA is TGCAGTGCTAGAGTAGGGGCCATGAACACTGAAGCTTTCTTT. It codes for CSARVGAMNTEAFF.